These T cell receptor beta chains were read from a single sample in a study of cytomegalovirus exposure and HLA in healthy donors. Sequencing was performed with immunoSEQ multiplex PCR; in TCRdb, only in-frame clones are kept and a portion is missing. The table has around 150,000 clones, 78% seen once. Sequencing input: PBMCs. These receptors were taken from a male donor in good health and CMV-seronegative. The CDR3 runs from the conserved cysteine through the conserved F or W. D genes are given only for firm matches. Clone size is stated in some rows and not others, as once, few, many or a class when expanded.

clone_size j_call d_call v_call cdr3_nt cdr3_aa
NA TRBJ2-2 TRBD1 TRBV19 TGTGCCAGTAGTATTGCAGGGGGCGCCAGCACCGGGGAGCTGTTTTTT CASSIAGGASTGELFF
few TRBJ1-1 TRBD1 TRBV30 TGTGCCTGGAGTGTACAGGGGGGGTGGACTGAAGCTTTCTTT CAWSVQGGWTEAFF
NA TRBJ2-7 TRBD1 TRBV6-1 TGTGCCAGCAGTGTAGGACAGGTCTCCTACGAGCAGTACTTC CASSVGQVSYEQYF
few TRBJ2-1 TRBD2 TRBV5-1 TGCGCCAGCAGCTTTCGACTAGCCTCTAACAATGAGCAGTTCTTC CASSFRLASNNEQFF
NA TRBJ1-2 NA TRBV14 TGTGCCAGCAGCCAAGATCTGCGTGAGGGAGTGGTGTATGGCTACACCTTC CASSQDLREGVVYGYTF
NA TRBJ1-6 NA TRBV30 TGTGCCTGGAGTGCAACCGAACGACTTACACCCCTCCACTTT CAWSATERLTPLHF
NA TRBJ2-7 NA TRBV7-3 TGTGCCAGCAGCTTAACACGACACCCCTACGAGCAGTACTTC CASSLTRHPYEQYF
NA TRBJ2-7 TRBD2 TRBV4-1 TGCGCCAGCAGCCAAGGCCCTACTAGCGGACCCTACGAGCAGTACTTC CASSQGPTSGPYEQYF
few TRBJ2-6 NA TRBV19 TGTGCCAGTAGTATGCAGGGCGTCTCTGGGGCCAACGTCCTGACTTTC CASSMQGVSGANVLTF
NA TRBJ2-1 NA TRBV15 TGTGCCACCAGCACGGGTCTAGATTACAATGAGCAGTTCTTC CATSTGLDYNEQFF
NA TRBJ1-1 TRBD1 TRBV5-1 TGCGCCAGCAGCTCGATCGACAGGGGTTACACTGAAGCTTTCTTT CASSSIDRGYTEAFF
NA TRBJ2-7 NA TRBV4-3 TGCGCCAGCAGCCAAGATATGAGCTCCTACGAGCAGTACTTC CASSQDMSSYEQYF
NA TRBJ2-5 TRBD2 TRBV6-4 TGTGCCAGCAGTGCTAGCGGGGCATACCAAGAGACCCAGTACTTC CASSASGAYQETQYF
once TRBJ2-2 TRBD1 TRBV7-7 TGTGCTAGCAGCAACAGGGGTGGCACCGGGGAGCTGTTTTTT CASSNRGGTGELFF
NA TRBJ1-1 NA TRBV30 TGTGCCTGGAGTGTTTCAGGGTCCCGTCGGGCTTTCTTT CAWSVSGSRRAFF
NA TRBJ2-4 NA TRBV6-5 TGTGCCAGCAGTTACTCTAGGGGTTTGGGCATTCAGTACTTC CASSYSRGLGIQYF
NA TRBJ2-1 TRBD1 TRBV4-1 TGCGCCAGCAGCCAAGTTGGACAGGGGAACTACAATGAGCAGTTCTTC CASSQVGQGNYNEQFF
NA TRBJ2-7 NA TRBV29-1 TGCAGCGTCCGAACGAGCGGCCCCTACGAGCAGTACTTC CSVRTSGPYEQYF
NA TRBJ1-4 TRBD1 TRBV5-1 TGCGCCAGCAGCCCCTACAGGGGACTCAGTGAAAAACTGTTTTTT CASSPYRGLSEKLFF
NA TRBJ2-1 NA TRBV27 TGTGCCAGCAGGGACTTAAATGAGCAGTTCTTC CASRDLNEQFF
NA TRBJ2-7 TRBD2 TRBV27 TGTGCCAGCAGTTTACCGGGGGGGAGCAACGAGCAGTACTTC CASSLPGGSNEQYF
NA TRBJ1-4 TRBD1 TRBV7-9 TGTGCCAGCAGCCCTCCCCCGGGACAGGGCGACGAAAAACTGTTTTTT CASSPPPGQGDEKLFF
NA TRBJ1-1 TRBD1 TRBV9 TGTGCCAGCAGCGTAGGTGGGGGACAGGGGATGAACACTGAAGCTTTCTTT CASSVGGGQGMNTEAFF
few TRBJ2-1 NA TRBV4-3 TGCGCCAGCAGCCAAGTCTTACAGGTGGAGCAGTTCTTC CASSQVLQVEQFF
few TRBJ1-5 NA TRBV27 TGTGCCAGCAGTTTATCGCAGGGGCCTCAGCCCCAGCATTTT CASSLSQGPQPQHF
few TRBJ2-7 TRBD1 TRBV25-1 TGTGCCAGCAGTGATCCGAGCCGGGACAGCTACGAGCAGTACTTC CASSDPSRDSYEQYF
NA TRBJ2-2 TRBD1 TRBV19 TGTGCCAGTAGTATTGGCAGGGGGCGGGCCGGGGAGCTGTTTTTT CASSIGRGRAGELFF
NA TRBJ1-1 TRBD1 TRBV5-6 TGTGCCAGCAGCCAGACAGGGCTGAACACTGAAGCTTTCTTT CASSQTGLNTEAFF
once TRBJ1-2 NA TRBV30 TGTGCCTGGACCGTCCCGGGACACATCGCTAACTATGGCTACACCTTC CAWTVPGHIANYGYTF
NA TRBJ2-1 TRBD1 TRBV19 TGTGCCAGTCGCCGGGACAGGGGTTACAATGAGCAGTTCTTC CASRRDRGYNEQFF
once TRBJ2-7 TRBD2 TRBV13 TGTGCCAGCAGCCAGGAGGGACTAGCCATTACCTACGAGCAGTACTTC CASSQEGLAITYEQYF
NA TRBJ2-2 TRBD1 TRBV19 TGTGCCACAACTCCCGGGACAGCTTACACCGGGGAGCTGTTTTTT CATTPGTAYTGELFF
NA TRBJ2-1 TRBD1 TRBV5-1 TGCGCCAGCAGCCCTCAGGACAGGGGTTTGGATGAGCAGTTCTTC CASSPQDRGLDEQFF
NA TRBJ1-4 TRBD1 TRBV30 TGTGCCTGGAGCCGAACTGGACAGGGTGATCATGAAAAACTGTTTTTT CAWSRTGQGDHEKLFF
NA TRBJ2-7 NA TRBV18 TGTGCCAGCTCACCATTCGCCGAAAACAGGTACCCAGCCTACGAGCAGTACTTC CASSPFAENRYPAYEQYF
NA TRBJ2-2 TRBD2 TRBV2 TGTGCCAGCAGGCCTCAGACTAGCGGGGGGGCGGGCACCGGGGAGCTGTTTTTT CASRPQTSGGAGTGELFF
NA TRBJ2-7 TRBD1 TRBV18 TGTGCCAGCCAAGATGACAGGGGATACGAGCAGTACTTC CASQDDRGYEQYF
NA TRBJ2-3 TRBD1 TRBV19 TGTGCCAGTAGTAAATTGACAGGGGATGTGGGCACAGATACGCAGTATTTT CASSKLTGDVGTDTQYF
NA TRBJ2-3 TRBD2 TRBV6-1 TGTGCCAGCAGTGAAGGGTTTTCCTCTAGCGGGACTAGCACAGATACGCAGTATTTT CASSEGFSSSGTSTDTQYF
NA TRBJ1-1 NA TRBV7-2 TGTGCCAGCATCCCCTCCTCGGGGTCGCCGGCTTTCTTT CASIPSSGSPAFF
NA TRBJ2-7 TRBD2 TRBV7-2 TGTGCCAGCAGTTTTCGGGGGGGGCCCTCCTACGAGCAGTACTTC CASSFRGGPSYEQYF
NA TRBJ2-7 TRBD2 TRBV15 TGTGCCACCAGCAGAGTCAGGCTAGCGGAGTCCTACGAGCAGTACTTC CATSRVRLAESYEQYF
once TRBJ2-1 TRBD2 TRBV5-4 TGTGCCAGCAGACCTACTAGCGACGGTAGGAATGAGCAGTTCTTC CASRPTSDGRNEQFF
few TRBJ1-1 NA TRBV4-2 TGTGCCAGCAGCCAAAGACACTCGAACACTGAAGCTTTCTTT CASSQRHSNTEAFF
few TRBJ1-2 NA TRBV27 TGTGCCAGCTCCACCTTGGACAGAAGCTATGGCTACACCTTC CASSTLDRSYGYTF
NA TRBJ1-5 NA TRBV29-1 TGCAGCGTTGTGCAAGCCGGGCAGCCCCAGCATTTT CSVVQAGQPQHF
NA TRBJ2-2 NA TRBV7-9 TGTGCCAGCAGCCCCTCGACAGACATCACCGGGGAGCTGTTTTTT CASSPSTDITGELFF
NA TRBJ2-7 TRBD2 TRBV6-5 TGTGCCAGCAGTTATTTCGCGGGAGGGTTATACGAGCAGTACTTC CASSYFAGGLYEQYF
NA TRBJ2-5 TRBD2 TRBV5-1 TGCGCCAGCAGCTTCGGTAGACTAGCGGGAGTCGGAGATGAGACCCAGTACTTC CASSFGRLAGVGDETQYF
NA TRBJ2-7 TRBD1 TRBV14 TGTGCCAGCAGCCAAACTTGGCCGGGACAGGGTGACTACGAGCAGTACTTC CASSQTWPGQGDYEQYF